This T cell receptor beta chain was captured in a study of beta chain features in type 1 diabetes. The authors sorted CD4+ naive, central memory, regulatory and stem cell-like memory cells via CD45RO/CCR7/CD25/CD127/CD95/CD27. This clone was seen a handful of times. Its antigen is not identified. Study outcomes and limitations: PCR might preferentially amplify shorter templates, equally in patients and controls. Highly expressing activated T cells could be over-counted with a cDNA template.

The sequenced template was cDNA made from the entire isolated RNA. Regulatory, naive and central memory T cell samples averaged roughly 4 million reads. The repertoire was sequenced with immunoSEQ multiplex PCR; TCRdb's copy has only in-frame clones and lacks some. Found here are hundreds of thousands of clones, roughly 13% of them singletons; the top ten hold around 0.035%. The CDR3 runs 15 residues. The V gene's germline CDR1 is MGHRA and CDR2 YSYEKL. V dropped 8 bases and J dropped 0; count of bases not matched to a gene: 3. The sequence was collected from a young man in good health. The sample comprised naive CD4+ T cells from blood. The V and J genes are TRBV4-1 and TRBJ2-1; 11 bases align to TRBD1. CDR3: CASGTGGSSYNEQFF. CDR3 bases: TGCGCCAGCGGGACAGGGGGTAGCTCCTACAATGAGCAGTTCTTC.